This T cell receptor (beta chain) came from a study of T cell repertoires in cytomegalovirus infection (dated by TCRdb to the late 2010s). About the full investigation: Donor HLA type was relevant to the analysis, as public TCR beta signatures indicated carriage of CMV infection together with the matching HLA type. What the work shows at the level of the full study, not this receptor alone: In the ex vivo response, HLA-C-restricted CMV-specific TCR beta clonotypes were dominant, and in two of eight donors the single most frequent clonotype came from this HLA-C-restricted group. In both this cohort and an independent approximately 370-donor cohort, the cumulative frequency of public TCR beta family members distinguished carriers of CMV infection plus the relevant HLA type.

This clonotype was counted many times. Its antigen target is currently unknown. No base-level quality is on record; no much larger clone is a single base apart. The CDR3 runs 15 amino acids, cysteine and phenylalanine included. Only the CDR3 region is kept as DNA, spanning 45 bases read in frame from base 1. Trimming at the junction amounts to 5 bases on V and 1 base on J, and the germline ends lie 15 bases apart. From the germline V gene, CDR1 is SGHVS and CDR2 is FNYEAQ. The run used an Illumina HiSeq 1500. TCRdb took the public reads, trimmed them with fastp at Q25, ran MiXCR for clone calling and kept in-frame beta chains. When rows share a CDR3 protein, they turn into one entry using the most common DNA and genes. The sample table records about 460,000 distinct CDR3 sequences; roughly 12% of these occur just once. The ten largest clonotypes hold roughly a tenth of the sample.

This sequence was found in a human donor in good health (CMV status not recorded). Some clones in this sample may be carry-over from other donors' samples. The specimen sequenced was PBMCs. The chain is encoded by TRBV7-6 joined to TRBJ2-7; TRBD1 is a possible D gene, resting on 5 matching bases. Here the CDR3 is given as CASSGSTGFSYEQYF. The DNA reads TGTGCCAGCAGCGGATCAACAGGCTTTTCCTACGAGCAGTACTTC.